The clone carrying this T cell receptor (beta chain) was observed at least ten times. The V end was cut by 1 base, the J end by 2 bases, with 14 bases between. Germline V gene data show CDR1 as SGHTA and CDR2 as FQGNSA. There are 16 residues in the CDR3. Around 30,000 T cell genomes, or 200 to 250 ng DNA, went into the sorted-subset replicate PCRs. Repertoires were generated with immunoSEQ multiplex PCR, while TCRdb's copy carries only in-frame clones and drops some. The table has about 1.1 million clones, 75% to 80% seen once. This entry comes from a study of shared clonotypes between healthy human individuals.

The origin of this receptor is a man younger than 35 in good health. Some clones in this sample may be carry-over from other donors' samples. Source material: memory CD4+ T cells from PBMCs. Subset here: CD45RA-negative fraction. The chain is built from TRBV7-2 and TRBJ2-5; weak D call: TRBD2 (5 bases). The CDR3 protein is CASSLVRAPKQETQYF. DNA for the CDR3: TGTGCCAGCAGCTTAGTGAGGGCCCCTAAACAAGAGACCCAGTACTTC.